These T cell receptor beta chains were read from a single sample in a study of neoadjuvant anti-PD-1 for oral cavity cancer. The repertoire was sequenced with immunoSEQ multiplex PCR; TCRdb's copy has only in-frame clones and lacks some. The data show fewer than 15,000 clones, approximately 67% seen once. The specimen was PBMCs, collected before nivolumab (anti-PD-1) treatment. Every receptor here comes from a person aged 40 to 85 with oral cavity squamous cell carcinoma. Both conserved end residues are trimmed from each CDR3. Fields, in order: J gene, V gene, CDR3 protein.

j_call: TRBJ2-1
v_call: TRBV5-4
cdr3_aa: ASSLPTAPGGSEQF

j_call: TRBJ1-1
v_call: TRBV18
cdr3_aa: ASSRGGAEPEAF

j_call: TRBJ2-1
v_call: TRBV21-1
cdr3_aa: ASNADKGPSGFNEQF

j_call: TRBJ1-3
v_call: TRBV19
cdr3_aa: ASSMDTFTIY

j_call: TRBJ1-2
v_call: TRBV30
cdr3_aa: AWSPLGQAHGYT

j_call: TRBJ1-4
v_call: TRBV4-1
cdr3_aa: ASSRQGITNEKLF

j_call: TRBJ2-5
v_call: TRBV11-2
cdr3_aa: ASSRQGIQETQY

j_call: TRBJ2-5
v_call: TRBV2
cdr3_aa: ASRRQGLFGETQY

j_call: TRBJ2-5
v_call: TRBV19
cdr3_aa: ASSIGAGGWQETQY

j_call: TRBJ2-4
v_call: TRBV2
cdr3_aa: ASISGLAKNIQY

j_call: TRBJ2-5
v_call: TRBV5-5
cdr3_aa: ASSYGQGYGVTQY

j_call: TRBJ2-1
v_call: TRBV7-4
cdr3_aa: ASSSPCEQF

j_call: TRBJ2-7
v_call: TRBV28
cdr3_aa: ASSLLAGRYEQY

j_call: TRBJ1-3
v_call: TRBV4-1
cdr3_aa: ASSQRPTGADGNTIY

j_call: TRBJ1-4
v_call: TRBV5-1
cdr3_aa: ASSLADRGNEKLF

j_call: TRBJ2-7
v_call: TRBV15
cdr3_aa: ATSSVPLGTGSNEQY

j_call: TRBJ1-5
v_call: TRBV9
cdr3_aa: ASTVSDGSNQPQH

j_call: TRBJ1-1
v_call: TRBV18
cdr3_aa: ASSRQGGDTEAF

j_call: TRBJ1-1
v_call: TRBV10-1
cdr3_aa: ASSVGGRTEAF

j_call: TRBJ2-3
v_call: TRBV6-5
cdr3_aa: ASRPGQPGTDTQY